In its sample, the clone carrying this T cell receptor (beta chain) was seen many times. Its target is not known. Amplification targeted TCR beta CDR3 regions from RNA transcripts. Primed by the HTBI set, a first-round RT-PCR was run on the TCR CDR3. TCRdb called the multiplex PCR reads again in MiXCR, with one record for every CDR3 protein. Seen here are approximately 270,000 distinct CDR3 sequences, roughly 14% observed once, and the top ten hold roughly 15%. Germline loops: CDR1 LGHDT, CDR2 YNNKEL (reference sequence). V gave up 1 base and J gave up 1 base; unmatched junction bases: 10. The CDR3 is 19 residues long. This sample was taken from a study of T cells in Graves' hyperthyroidism and ophthalmopathy. Study-wide results and limits: Most thyroid clonotypes expanded above 0.001 were also detected in blood. A median 6.5 months before onset, the model predicted ophthalmopathy. Stable hyperthyroidism was told apart from ophthalmopathy by a model built on 13 V-J features.

The chain is built from TRBV3-1 and TRBJ2-1; 10 bases line up with TRBD1. Source material: blood. The receptor comes from a woman aged 40 to 55 with Graves' hyperthyroidism that later progressed to Graves' ophthalmopathy. CDR3 region: CASSQARDRGHNSYNEQFF. The CDR3 bases are TGTGCCAGCAGCCAAGCCCGGGACAGGGGACACAATTCCTACAATGAGCAGTTCTTC.